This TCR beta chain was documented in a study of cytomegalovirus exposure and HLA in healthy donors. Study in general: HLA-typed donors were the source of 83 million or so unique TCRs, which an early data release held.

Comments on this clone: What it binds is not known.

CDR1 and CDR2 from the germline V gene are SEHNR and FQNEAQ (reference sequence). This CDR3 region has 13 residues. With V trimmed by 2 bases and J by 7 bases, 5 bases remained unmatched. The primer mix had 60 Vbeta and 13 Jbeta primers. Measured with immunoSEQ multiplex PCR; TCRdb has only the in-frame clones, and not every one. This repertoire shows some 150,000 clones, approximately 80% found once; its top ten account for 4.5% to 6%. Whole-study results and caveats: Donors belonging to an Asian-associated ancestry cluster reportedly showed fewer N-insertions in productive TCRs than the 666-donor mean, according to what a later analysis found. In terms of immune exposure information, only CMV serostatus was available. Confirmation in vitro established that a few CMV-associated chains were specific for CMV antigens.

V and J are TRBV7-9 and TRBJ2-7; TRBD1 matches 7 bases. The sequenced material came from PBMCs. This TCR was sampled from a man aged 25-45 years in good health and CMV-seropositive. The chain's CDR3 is CASSLPQGQEQYF. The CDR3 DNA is TGTGCCAGCAGCTTACCACAGGGGCAAGAGCAGTACTTC.